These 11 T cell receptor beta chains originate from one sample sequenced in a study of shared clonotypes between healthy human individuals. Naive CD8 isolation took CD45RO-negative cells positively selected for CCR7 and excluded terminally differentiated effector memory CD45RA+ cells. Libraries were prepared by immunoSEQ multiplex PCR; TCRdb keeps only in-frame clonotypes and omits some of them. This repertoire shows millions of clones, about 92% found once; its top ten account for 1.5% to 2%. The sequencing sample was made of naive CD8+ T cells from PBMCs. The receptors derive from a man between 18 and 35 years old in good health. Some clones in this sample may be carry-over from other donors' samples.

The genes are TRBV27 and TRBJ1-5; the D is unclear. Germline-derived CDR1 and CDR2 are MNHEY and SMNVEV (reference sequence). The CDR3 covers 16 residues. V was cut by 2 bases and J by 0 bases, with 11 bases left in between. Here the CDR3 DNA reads TGTGCCAGCAGTTTAAATTCCGGGGTTAGCAATCAGCCCCAGCATTTT. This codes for CASSLNSGVSNQPQHF.

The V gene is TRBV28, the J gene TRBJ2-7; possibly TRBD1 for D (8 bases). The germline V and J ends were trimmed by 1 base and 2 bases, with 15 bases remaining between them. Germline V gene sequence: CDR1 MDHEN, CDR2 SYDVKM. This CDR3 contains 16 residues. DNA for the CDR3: TGTGCCAGCAGTTTATCCGTACAGGGGGGGCCCTACGAGCAGTACTTC. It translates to CASSLSVQGGPYEQYF.

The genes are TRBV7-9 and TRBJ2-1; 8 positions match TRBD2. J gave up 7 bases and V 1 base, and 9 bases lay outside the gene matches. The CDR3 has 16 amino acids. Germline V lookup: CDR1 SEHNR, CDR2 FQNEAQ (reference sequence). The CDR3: CASSLESSGWENEQFF. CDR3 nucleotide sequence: TGTGCCAGCAGCTTAGAATCTAGCGGGTGGGAGAATGAGCAGTTCTTC.

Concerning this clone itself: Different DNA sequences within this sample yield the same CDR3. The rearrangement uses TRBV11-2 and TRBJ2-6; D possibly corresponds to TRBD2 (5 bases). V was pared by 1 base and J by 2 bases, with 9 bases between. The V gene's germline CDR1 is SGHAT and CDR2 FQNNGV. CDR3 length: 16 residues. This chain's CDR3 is CASSLGPGTGANVLTF. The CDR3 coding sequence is TGTGCCAGCAGCTTAGGGCCGGGGACTGGGGCCAACGTCCTGACTTTC.

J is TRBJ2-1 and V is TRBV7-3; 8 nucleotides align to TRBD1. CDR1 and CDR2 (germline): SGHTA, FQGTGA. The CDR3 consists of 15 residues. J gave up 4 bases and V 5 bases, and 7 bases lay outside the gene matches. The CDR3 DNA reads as TGTGCCAGCAGCCCCGGGACAGGCGGATACAATGAGCAGTTCTTC. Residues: CASSPGTGGYNEQFF.

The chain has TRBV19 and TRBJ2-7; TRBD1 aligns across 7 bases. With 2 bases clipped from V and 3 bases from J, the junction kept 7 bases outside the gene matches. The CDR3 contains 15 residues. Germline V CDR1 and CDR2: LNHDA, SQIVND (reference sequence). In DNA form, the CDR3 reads TGTGCCAGTAGTATAAGACAGGGTGTAGGCTACGAGCAGTACTTC. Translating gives CASSIRQGVGYEQYF.

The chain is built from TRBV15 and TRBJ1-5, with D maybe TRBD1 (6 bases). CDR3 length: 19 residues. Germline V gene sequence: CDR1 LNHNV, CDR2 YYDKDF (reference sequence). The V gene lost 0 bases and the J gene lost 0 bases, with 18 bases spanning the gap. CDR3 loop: CATSRDLRDTQYSNQPQHF. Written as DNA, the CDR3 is TGTGCCACCAGCAGAGATTTACGGGACACTCAATATAGCAATCAGCCCCAGCATTTT.

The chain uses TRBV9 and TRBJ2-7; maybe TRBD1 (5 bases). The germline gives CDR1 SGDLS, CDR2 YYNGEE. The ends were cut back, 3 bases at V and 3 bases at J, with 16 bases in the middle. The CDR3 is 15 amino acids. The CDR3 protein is CASSATTESSYEQYF. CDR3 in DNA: TGTGCCAGCAGCGCCACGACAGAGTCTAGCTACGAGCAGTACTTC.

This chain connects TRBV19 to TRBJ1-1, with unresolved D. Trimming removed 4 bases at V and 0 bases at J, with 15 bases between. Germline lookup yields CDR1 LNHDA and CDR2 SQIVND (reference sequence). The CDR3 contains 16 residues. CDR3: CASSTRVGRLNTEAFF. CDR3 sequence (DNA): TGTGCCAGTAGTACCCGAGTCGGACGCCTGAACACTGAAGCTTTCTTT.

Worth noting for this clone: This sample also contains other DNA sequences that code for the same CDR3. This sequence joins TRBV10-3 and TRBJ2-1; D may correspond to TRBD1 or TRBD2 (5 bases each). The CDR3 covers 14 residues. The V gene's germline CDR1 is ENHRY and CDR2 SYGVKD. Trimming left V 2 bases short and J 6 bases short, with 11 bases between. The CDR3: CAISEPGDGNEQFF. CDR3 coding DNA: TGTGCCATCAGTGAGCCTGGGGACGGCAATGAGCAGTTCTTC.

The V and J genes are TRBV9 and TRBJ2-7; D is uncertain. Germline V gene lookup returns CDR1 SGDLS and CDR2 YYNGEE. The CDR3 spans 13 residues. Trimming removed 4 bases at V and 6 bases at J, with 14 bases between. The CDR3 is CASSPGKGTEQYF. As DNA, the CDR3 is TGTGCCAGCAGCCCCGGAAAGGGAACCGAGCAGTACTTC.